This entry concerns a single T cell receptor beta chain. What it binds is unknown. The entry originates in a study of cytomegalovirus exposure and HLA in healthy donors. V was cut by 2 bases and J by 0 bases, with 17 bases left in between. The CDR3 is 17 residues long. Per germline, CDR1 SGHTS and CDR2 YDEGEE. PCR involved 60 Vbeta and 13 Jbeta primers. This table comes from immunoSEQ multiplex PCR, and its TCRdb copy is limited to in-frame clones, with some not included. Of 150,000 to 180,000 clones listed, around 79% are singletons. General observations from the study: In a later analysis, common viral pathogens appeared linked to several of the most significant clusters. Among CMV-associated TCR beta chains, most appeared HLA-restricted in a later analysis. The HLA-A and HLA-B alleles of most subjects were reportedly predicted accurately from TCR beta sequences.

The receptor was derived from a man under 40 in good health and CMV-seropositive. The sample comprised PBMCs. This sequence joins TRBV5-8 and TRBJ1-1; no clear D gene. CDR3 sequence (DNA): TGTGCCAGCAGCTTCCTTCTTGCTGTACAACTGAACACTGAAGCTTTCTTT. As protein: CASSFLLAVQLNTEAFF.